The 8 T cell receptor beta chains below were found in one sample sequenced in a study of shared clonotypes between healthy human individuals. Sequenced by immunoSEQ multiplex PCR; TCRdb stores in-frame clones only, minus some. The sample consists of approximately 2,000,000 clones, 90% to 95% of them appearing once. CD8 cells regarded as naive lacked CD45RO, were positively chosen for CCR7, and omitted terminally differentiated effector memory CD45RA+ cells. The sequencing input was naive CD8+ T cells from PBMCs. The receptors stem from a man younger than 30 in good health. Some clones in this sample may be carry-over from other donors' samples.

This clone is a singleton in its sample. The CDR3 DNA reads TGTGCCAGCCAGGGCCGACGGACGACTATCATTTCTGGGGCCAACGTCCTGACTTTC. Its protein product is CASQGRRTTIISGANVLTF. V gene TRBV2 combines with J gene TRBJ2-6; D tentatively fits TRBD1 or TRBD2 (5 bases each). Germline assignment: CDR1 SNHLY and CDR2 FYNNEI. Trimming shortened V by 8 bases and J by 1 base, and 24 bases separated the two germline ends. The CDR3 sequence is 19 residues long.

A few counts support this clone. The gene calls are TRBV9 and TRBJ1-2; 7 bases map to TRBD1. CDR1 SGDLS and CDR2 YYNGEE come from the germline V gene. V trimming: 3 bases; J trimming: 3 bases; junction bases outside the gene matches: 8. This CDR3 region has 15 residues. CDR3 region: CASSANRGLDYGYTF. The DNA for the CDR3 is TGTGCCAGCAGCGCTAACAGGGGCCTAGACTATGGCTACACCTTC.

With regard to this clone: A much larger clone differs from this one at a single base, so this may be a read error. V and J are TRBV11-2 and TRBJ1-5; D uncertain. There are 13 residues in the CDR3. Trimming cost V 2 bases and J 0 bases, with 2 bases left between them. The germline CDR1 and CDR2 sequences are SGHAT and FQNNGV. CDR3 in DNA: TGTGCCAGCAGCTTATATAGCAATCAGCCCCAGCATTTT. Protein product: CASSLYSNQPQHF.

This clone was seen a single time. The DNA for the CDR3 is TGCGCCAGCAGCTTGGGGGGGCAAAATCCCTACGAGCAGTACTTC. It is translated as CASSLGGQNPYEQYF. The V and J genes are TRBV5-1 and TRBJ2-7; a weak D match, TRBD1 (6 bases). The length of the CDR3 is 15 residues. The V end was cut by 0 bases, the J end by 2 bases, with 12 bases between. Germline CDR1 and CDR2: SGHRS and YFSETQ.

The chain carries TRBV13 and TRBJ2-3, with 7 bases fitting TRBD2. This CDR3 has 16 residues. With 5 bases clipped from V and 0 bases from J, the junction kept 8 bases outside the gene matches. The V gene's germline CDR1 is PRHDT and CDR2 FYEKMQ (reference sequence). CDR3 DNA sequence: TGTGCCAGCAGCCCCAGCCTAGCGGTGAGCACAGATACGCAGTATTTT. Translating it yields CASSPSLAVSTDTQYF.

This clone has only one observation. The CDR3 DNA follows: TGCGCCAGCAGCCTGGCGTCGGGGACCCACTACGAGCAGTACTTC. Its translation: CASSLASGTHYEQYF. This chain links TRBV5-1 with TRBJ2-7; D possibly uses TRBD1 or TRBD2 (5 bases each). In germline, CDR1 is SGHRS, CDR2 YFSETQ. This CDR3 has 15 residues. Trimming pared 4 bases from V and 3 bases from J, leaving 17 bases between.

This chain connects TRBV5-6 to TRBJ2-7, with TRBD1 identical over 9 bases. This CDR3 has 18 residues. Germline values: CDR1 SGHDT, CDR2 YYEEEE. The ends lost 0 bases at V and 7 bases at J; junction bases unmatched: 17. The CDR3 is CASSLVGGTGRSPREQYF. CDR3 coding DNA: TGTGCCAGCAGCTTGGTTGGGGGGACAGGGCGGAGCCCGAGAGAGCAGTACTTC.

The chain joins TRBV2 to TRBJ2-1; the match to TRBD1 covers 7 bases. The germline CDR1 and CDR2 sequences are SNHLY and FYNNEI. The J segment lost 2 bases and the V segment lost 1 base, leaving 2 bases of the junction unmatched. This CDR3 has 15 residues. CDR3 protein: CASSEGGGPYNEQFF. The CDR3 nucleotides read TGTGCCAGCAGTGAAGGAGGGGGCCCCTACAATGAGCAGTTCTTC.